This T cell receptor (beta chain) appears in the sequencing data of a study of blood T cell repertoires in COVID-19. The wider study: Both acute and convalescent COVID-19 samples were obtained from the United States, Italy and Spain. The analysed material was cDNA or gDNA that came from T cells, B-cell-depleted T cells, or PBMCs.

The CDR3 is 14 residues long. Germline V gene data show CDR1 as SGHAT and CDR2 as FQDESV (reference sequence). The V end lost 1 base, the J end lost 4 bases, and 9 bases lay between the germline ends. In the study's own analysis: Nucleated cell counts were estimated from reference gene primer amplification. The method was immunoSEQ multiplex PCR; TCRdb's version includes in-frame clones alone and lacks a portion of them. V, J and clone size were drawn from that table, and D and trimming were deduced from the DNA. The sample has 100,000 or so clones; roughly 80% are singletons. The sample was peripheral blood. The V call is TRBV11-1, the J call TRBJ2-3; D unresolved. The origin of this receptor is a woman of 80 years or more with acute or convalescent COVID-19. The CDR3 region has the DNA TGTGCCAGCAGCTTAGACCACTTCGCAGATACGCAGTATTTT. It codes for CASSLDHFADTQYF. Full variable domain (outside the CDR3, taken from reference TRBV11-1 and TRBJ2-3): EAEVAQSPRYKITEKSQAVAFWCDPISGHATLYWYRQILGQGPELLVQFQDESVVDDSQLPKDRFSAERLKGVDSTLKIQPAELGDSAMYLCASSLDHFADTQYFGPGTRLTVL.